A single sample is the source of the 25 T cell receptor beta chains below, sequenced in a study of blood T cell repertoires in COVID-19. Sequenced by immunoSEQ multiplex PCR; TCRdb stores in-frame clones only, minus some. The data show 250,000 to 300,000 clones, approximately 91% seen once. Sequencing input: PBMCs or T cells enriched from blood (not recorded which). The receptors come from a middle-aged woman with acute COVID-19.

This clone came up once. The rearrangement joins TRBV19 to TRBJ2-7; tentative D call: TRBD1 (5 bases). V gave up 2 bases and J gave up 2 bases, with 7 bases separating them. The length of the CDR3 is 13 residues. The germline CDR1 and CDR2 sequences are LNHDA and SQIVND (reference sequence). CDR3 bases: TGTGCCAGTAGTATACAGGGAACCTACGAGCAGTACTTC. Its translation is CASSIQGTYEQYF. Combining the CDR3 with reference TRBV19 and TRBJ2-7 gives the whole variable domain DGGITQSPKYLFRKEGQNVTLSCEQNLNHDAMYWYRQDPGQGLRLIYYSQIVNDFQKGDIAEGYSVSREKKESFPLTVTSAQKNPTAFYLCASSIQGTYEQYFGPGTRLTVT.

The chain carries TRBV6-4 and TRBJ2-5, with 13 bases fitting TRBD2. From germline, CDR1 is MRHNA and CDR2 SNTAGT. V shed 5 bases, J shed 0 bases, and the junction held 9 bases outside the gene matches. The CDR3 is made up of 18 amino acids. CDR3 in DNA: TGTGCCAGCAGTTGTATGGGGACTAGCGGGGTGTACCAAGAGACCCAGTACTTC. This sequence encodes CASSCMGTSGVYQETQYF.

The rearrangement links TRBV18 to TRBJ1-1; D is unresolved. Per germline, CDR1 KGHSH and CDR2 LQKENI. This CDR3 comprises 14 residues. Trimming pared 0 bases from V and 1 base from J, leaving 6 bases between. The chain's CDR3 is CASSPPGRNTEAFF. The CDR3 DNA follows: TGTGCCAGCTCACCACCTGGCAGGAACACTGAAGCTTTCTTT.

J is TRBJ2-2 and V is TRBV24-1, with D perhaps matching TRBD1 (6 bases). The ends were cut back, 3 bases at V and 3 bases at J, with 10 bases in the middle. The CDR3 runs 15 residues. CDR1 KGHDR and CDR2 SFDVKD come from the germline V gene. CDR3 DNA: TGTGCCACCAGTGATGCAGGGGTCTACACCGGGGAGCTGTTTTTT. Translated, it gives CATSDAGVYTGELFF.

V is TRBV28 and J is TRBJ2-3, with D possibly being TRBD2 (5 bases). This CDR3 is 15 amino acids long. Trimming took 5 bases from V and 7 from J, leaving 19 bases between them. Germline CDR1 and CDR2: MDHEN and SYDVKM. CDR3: CASSPPLGSGNTQYF. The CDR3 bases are TGTGCCAGCAGTCCCCCTCTGGGATCGGGGAATACGCAGTATTTT.

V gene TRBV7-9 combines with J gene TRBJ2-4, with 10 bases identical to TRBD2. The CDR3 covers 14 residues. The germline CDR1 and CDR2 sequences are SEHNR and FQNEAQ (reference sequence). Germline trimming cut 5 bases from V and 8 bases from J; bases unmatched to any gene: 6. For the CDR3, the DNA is TGTGCCAGCAGCAAGCGGGAGGGCGGGGACATTCAGTACTTC. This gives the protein CASSKREGGDIQYF.

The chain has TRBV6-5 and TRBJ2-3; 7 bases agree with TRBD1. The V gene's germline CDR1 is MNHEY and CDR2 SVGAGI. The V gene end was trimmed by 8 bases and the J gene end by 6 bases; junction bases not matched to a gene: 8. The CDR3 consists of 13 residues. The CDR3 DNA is TGTGCCAGCGGGACAGCACCCTCGGATACGCAGTATTTT. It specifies CASGTAPSDTQYF.

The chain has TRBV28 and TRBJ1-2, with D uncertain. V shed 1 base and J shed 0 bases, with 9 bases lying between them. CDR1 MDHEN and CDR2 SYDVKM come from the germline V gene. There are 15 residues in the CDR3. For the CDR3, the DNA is TGTGCCAGCAGTTTATCTGGCCCCACTAACTATGGCTACACCTTC. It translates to CASSLSGPTNYGYTF.

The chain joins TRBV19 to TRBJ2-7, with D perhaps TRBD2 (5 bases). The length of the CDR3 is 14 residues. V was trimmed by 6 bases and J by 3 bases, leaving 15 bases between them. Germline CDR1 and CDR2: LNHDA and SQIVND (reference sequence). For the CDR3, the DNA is TGTGCCAGTAGGAGGGCAGGTGGAAACTACGAGCAGTACTTC. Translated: CASRRAGGNYEQYF.

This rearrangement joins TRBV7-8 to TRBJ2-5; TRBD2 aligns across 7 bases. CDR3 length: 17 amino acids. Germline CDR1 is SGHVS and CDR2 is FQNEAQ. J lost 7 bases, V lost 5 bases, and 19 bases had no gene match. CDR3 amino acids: CASSPRGGGKTPRTQYF. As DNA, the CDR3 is TGTGCCAGCAGCCCTCGGGGCGGGGGAAAAACTCCCAGGACCCAGTACTTC. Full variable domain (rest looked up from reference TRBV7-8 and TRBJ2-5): GAGVSQSPRYKVAKRGQDVALRCDPISGHVSLFWYQQALGQGPEFLTYFQNEAQLDKSGLPSDRFFAERPEGSVSTLKIQRTQQEDSAVYLCASSPRGGGKTPRTQYFGPGTRLLVL.

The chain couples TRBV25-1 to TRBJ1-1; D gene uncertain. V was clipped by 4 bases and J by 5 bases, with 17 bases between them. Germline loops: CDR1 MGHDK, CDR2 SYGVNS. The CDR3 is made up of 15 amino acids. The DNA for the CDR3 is TGTGCCAGCAGTGGACGACGACTGGATGAAACTGAAGCTTTCTTT. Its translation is CASSGRRLDETEAFF.

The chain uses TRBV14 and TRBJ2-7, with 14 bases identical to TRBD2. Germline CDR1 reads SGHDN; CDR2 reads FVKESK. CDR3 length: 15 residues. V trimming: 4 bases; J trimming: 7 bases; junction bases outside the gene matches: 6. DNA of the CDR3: TGTGCCAGCAGCCGAGGACTAGCGGGAGGTGGTGAGCAGTACTTC. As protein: CASSRGLAGGGEQYF.

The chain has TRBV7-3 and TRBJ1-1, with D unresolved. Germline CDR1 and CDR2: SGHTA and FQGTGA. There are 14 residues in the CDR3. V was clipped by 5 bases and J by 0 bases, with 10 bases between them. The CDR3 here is CASSTSALNTEAFF. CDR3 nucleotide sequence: TGTGCCAGCAGCACAAGCGCCTTGAACACTGAAGCTTTCTTT.

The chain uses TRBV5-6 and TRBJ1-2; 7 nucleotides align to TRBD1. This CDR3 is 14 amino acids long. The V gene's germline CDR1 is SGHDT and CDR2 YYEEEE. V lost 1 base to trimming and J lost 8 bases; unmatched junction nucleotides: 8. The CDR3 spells CASSLLDREGGYTF. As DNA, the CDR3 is TGTGCCAGCAGCTTGTTAGACAGGGAAGGAGGCTACACCTTC.

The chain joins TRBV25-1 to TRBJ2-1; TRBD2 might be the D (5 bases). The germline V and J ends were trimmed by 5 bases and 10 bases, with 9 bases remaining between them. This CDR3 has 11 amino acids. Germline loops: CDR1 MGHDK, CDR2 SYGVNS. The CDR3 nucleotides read TGTGCCAGCAGTCCCGGGAAGGAGCAGTTCTTC. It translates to CASSPGKEQFF.

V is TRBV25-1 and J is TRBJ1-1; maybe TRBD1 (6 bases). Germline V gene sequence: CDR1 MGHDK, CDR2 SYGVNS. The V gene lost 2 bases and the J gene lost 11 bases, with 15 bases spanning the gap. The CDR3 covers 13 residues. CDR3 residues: CASSETTGRAAFF. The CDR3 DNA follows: TGTGCCAGCAGTGAAACAACAGGGAGGGCGGCTTTCTTT. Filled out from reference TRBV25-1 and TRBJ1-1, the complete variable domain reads EADIYQTPRYLVIGTGKKITLECSQTMGHDKMYWYQQDPGMELHLIHYSYGVNSTEKGDLSSESTVSRIRTEHFPLTLESARPSHTSQYLCASSETTGRAAFFGQGTRLTVV.

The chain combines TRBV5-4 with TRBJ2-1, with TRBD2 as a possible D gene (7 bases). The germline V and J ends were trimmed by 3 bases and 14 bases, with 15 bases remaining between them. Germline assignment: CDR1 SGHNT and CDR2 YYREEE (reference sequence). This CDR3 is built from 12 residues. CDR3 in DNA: TGTGCCAGCAGCTCTGGCGGGGGCCCCAAGTTCTTC. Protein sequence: CASSSGGGPKFF. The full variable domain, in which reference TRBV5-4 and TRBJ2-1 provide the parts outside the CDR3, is ETGVTQSPTHLIKTRGQQVTLRCSSQSGHNTVSWYQQALGQGPQFIFQYYREEENGRGNFPPRFSGLQFPNYSSELNVNALELDDSALYLCASSSGGGPKFFGPGTRLTVL.

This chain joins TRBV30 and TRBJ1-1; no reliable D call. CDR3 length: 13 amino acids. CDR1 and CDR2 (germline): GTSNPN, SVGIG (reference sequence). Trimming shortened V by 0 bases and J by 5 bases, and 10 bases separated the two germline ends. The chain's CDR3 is CAWSVRSGTEAFF. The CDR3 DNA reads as TGTGCCTGGAGTGTGCGTTCGGGGACTGAAGCTTTCTTT.

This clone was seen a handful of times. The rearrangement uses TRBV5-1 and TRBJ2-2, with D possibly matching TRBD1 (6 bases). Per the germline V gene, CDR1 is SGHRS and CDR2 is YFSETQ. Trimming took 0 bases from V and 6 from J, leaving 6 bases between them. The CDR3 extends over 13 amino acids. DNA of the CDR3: TGCGCCAGCAGCTTGGAGGGGGCCGGGGAGCTGTTTTTT. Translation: CASSLEGAGELFF.

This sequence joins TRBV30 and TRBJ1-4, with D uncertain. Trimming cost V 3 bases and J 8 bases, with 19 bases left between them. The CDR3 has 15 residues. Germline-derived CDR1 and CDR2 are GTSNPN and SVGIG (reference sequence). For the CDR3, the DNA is TGTGCCTGGAGCTCAGACACGGGGTATGGAGAAAAACTGTTTTTT. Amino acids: CAWSSDTGYGEKLFF.

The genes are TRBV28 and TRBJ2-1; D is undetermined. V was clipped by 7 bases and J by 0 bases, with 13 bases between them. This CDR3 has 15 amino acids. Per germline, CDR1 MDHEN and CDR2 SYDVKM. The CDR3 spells CASTWSRGSYNEQFF. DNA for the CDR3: TGTGCCAGCACCTGGTCGCGCGGCTCCTACAATGAGCAGTTCTTC.

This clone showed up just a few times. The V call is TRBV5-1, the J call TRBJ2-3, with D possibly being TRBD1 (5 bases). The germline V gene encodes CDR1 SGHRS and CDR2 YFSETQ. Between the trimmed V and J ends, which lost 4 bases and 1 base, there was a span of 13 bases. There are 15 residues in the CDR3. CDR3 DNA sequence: TGCGCCAGCAGCCTCAGCCCGACAGGCACAGATACGCAGTATTTT. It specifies CASSLSPTGTDTQYF.

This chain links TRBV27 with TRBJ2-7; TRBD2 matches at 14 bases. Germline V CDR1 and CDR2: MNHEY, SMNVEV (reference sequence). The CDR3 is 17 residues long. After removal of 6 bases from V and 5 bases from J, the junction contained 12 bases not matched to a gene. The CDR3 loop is CASSEGTSGGVRNEQYF. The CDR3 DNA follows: TGTGCCAGCAGCGAAGGGACTAGCGGGGGAGTTAGAAACGAGCAGTACTTC.

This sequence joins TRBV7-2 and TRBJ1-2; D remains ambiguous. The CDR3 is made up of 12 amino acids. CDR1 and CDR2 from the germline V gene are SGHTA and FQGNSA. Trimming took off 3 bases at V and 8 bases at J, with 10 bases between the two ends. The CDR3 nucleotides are TGTGCCAGCAGCTTCTCCCGCGGGGGCTACACCTTC. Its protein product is CASSFSRGGYTF.

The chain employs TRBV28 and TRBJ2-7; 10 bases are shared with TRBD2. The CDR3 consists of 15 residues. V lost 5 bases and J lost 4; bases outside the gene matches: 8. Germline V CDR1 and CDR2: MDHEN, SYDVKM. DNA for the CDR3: TGTGCCAGCAGTAAATTAGCGGGAGGAGTATACGAGCAGTACTTC. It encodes CASSKLAGGVYEQYF.